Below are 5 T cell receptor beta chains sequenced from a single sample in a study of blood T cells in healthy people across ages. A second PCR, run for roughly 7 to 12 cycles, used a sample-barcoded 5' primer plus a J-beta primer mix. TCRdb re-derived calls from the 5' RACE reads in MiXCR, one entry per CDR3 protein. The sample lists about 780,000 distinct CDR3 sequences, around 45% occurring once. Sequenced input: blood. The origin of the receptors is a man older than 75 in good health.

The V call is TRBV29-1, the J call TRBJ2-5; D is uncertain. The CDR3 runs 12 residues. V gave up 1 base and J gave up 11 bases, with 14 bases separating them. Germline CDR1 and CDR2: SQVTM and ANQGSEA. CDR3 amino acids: CSVEAGYNEQYF. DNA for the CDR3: TGCAGCGTTGAAGCAGGTTACAATGAGCAGTACTTC.

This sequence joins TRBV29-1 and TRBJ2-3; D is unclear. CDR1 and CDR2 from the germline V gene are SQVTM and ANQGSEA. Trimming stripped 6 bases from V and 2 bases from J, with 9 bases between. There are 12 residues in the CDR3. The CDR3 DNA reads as TGCAGCGTCCAGGCGGACACAGATACGCAGTATTTT. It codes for CSVQADTDTQYF.

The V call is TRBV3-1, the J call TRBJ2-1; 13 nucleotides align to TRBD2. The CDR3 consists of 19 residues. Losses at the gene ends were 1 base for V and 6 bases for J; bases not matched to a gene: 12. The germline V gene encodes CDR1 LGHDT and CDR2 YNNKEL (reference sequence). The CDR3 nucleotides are TGTGCCAGCAGCCAAGTAGCCCCGGGACTAGCGGGAATTAGCAATGAGCAGTTCTTC. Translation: CASSQVAPGLAGISNEQFF.

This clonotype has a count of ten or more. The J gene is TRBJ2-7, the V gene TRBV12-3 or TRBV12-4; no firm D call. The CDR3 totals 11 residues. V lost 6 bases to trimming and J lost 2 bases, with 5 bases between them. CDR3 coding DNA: TGTGCCAGCAGCTTAACCTACGAGCAGTACTTC. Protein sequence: CASSLTYEQYF.

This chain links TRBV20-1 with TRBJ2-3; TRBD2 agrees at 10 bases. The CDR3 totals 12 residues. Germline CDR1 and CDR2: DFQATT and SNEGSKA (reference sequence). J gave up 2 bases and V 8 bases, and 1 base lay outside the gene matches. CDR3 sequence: CSSGGATDTQYF. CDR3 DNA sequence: TGCAGTAGCGGGGGGGCCACAGATACGCAGTATTTT.